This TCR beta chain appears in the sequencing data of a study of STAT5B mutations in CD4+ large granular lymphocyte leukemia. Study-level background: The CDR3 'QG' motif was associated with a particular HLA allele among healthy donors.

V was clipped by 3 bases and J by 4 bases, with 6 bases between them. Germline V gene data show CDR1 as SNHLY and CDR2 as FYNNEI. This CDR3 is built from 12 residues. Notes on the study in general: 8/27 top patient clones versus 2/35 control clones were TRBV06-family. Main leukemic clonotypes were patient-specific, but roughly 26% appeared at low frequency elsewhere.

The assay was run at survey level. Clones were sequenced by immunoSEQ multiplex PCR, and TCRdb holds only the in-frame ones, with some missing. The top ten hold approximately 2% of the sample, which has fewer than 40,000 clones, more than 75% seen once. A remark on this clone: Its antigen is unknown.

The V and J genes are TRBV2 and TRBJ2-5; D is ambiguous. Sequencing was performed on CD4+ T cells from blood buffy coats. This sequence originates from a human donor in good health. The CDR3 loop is CASSEEVETQYF. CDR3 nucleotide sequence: TGTGCCAGCAGTGAGGAAGTAGAGACCCAGTACTTC.